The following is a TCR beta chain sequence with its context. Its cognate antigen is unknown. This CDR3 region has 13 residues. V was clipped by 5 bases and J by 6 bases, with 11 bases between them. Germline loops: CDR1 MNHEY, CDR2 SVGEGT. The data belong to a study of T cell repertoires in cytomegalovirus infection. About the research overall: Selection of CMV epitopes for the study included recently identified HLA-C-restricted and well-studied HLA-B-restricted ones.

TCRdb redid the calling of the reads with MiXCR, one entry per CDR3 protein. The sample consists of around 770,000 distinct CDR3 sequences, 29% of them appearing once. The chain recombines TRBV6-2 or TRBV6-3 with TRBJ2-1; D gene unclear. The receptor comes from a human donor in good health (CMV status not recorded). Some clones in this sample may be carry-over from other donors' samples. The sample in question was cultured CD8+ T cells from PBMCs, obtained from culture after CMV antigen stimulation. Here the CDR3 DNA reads TGTGCCAGCAGTATCGACGTGTTCAATGAGCAGTTCTTC. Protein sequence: CASSIDVFNEQFF.